Listed here are 6 T cell receptor beta chains from one sample, sequenced in a study of cytomegalovirus exposure and HLA in healthy donors. The PCR used 60 Vbeta and 13 Jbeta primers. The table came from immunoSEQ multiplex PCR; TCRdb's copy has only in-frame clones and leaves some out. Of under 70,000 clones listed, 60% to 85% are singletons. Sequencing input: PBMCs. These receptor sequences come from a male donor in good health and CMV-seropositive.

In its sample, this clone was seen a few times. This chain joins TRBV18 and TRBJ2-7; 11 bases agree with TRBD2. Germline CDR1 is KGHSH and CDR2 is LQKENI. With V trimmed by 6 bases and J by 2 bases, 3 bases remained unmatched. The length of the CDR3 is 14 residues. The CDR3 loop reads CASSGTSGAYEQYF. As DNA, the CDR3 is TGTGCCAGCTCCGGGACTAGCGGAGCCTACGAGCAGTACTTC. Supplemented by reference TRBV18 and TRBJ2-7, the full variable domain reads NAGVMQNPRHLVRRRGQEARLRCSPMKGHSHVYWYRQLPEEGLKFMVYLQKENIIDESGMPKERFSAEFPKEGPSILRIQQVVRGDSAAYFCASSGTSGAYEQYFGPGTRLTVT.

V gene TRBV7-9 combines with J gene TRBJ2-1; D ambiguous. Germline CDR1 SEHNR, CDR2 FQNEAQ (reference sequence). V lost 5 bases and J 12 bases, leaving 11 bases between the germline ends. CDR3 length equals 11 residues. The CDR3, as DNA: TGTGCCAGCAGCCGCCGCGAGGCGCAGTTCTTC. It translates to CASSRREAQFF.

This chain uses TRBV7-2 with TRBJ1-1; 7 positions match TRBD1. V lost 4 bases to trimming and J lost 4 bases; unmatched junction nucleotides: 9. The CDR3 runs 15 residues. CDR1 and CDR2 (germline): SGHTA, FQGNSA. The CDR3 spells CASSSYDRAGTEAFF. The CDR3 region has the DNA TGTGCCAGCAGCTCCTACGACAGGGCTGGCACTGAAGCTTTCTTT.

This CDR3 is CASSFGTHNQPQHF. The CDR3 nucleotides are TGTGCCAGCAGCTTCGGGACACACAATCAGCCCCAGCATTTT. The chain recombines TRBV7-2 with TRBJ1-5, with D tentatively TRBD1 (6 bases). Trimming removed 3 bases at V and 3 bases at J, with 9 bases between. This CDR3 has 14 amino acids. The germline V gene has CDR1 SGHTA and CDR2 FQGNSA.

V and J are TRBV28 and TRBJ1-2; D is ambiguous. This CDR3 has 13 residues. Germline-derived CDR1 and CDR2 are MDHEN and SYDVKM. Trimming removed 5 bases at V and 2 bases at J, with 9 bases between. The CDR3: CASSEGGNYGYTF. As DNA, the CDR3 is TGTGCCAGCAGTGAGGGCGGAAACTATGGCTACACCTTC.

There are a few counts of this clone. The J gene is TRBJ2-1, the V gene TRBV2; 12 bases line up with TRBD2. The V gene's germline CDR1 is SNHLY and CDR2 FYNNEI. The trim removed 11 bases at V and 5 bases at J, leaving 16 bases unmatched. The CDR3 spans 17 residues. CDR3 DNA sequence: TGTGCCGGAATGGGCCCACTAGCGGGGGGCCCGGACAATGAGCAGTTCTTC. It codes for CAGMGPLAGGPDNEQFF.